Following are 14 T cell receptor beta chains from one sample sequenced in a study of shared clonotypes between healthy human individuals. Measured with immunoSEQ multiplex PCR; TCRdb has only the in-frame clones, and not every one. In the table there are some 240,000 clones, over 50% of which are singletons. Sample: memory CD4+ T cells sorted from blood. The subset is: CD45RA-negative fraction. Receptors originate from a man aged 25 to 45 in good health.

The chain employs TRBV28 and TRBJ2-1; 12 bases are shared with TRBD2. CDR1 is MDHEN, CDR2 SYDVKM, per germline. The CDR3 contains 15 residues. V shed 5 bases, J shed 9 bases, and the junction held 8 bases outside the gene matches. The CDR3 nucleotides read TGTGCCAGCAGTAATGGTCTAGCGGGAGGGGGTGAGCAGTTCTTC. It yields the protein CASSNGLAGGGEQFF.

The gene calls are TRBV27 and TRBJ1-5; TRBD1 agrees at 11 bases. Germline V CDR1 and CDR2: MNHEY, SMNVEV (reference sequence). The CDR3 spans 14 residues. V lost 6 bases and J lost 6; bases outside the gene matches: 4. CDR3 amino acids: CASRAGTGGQPQHF. The CDR3 bases are TGTGCCAGCAGGGCCGGGACAGGGGGTCAGCCCCAGCATTTT.

The rearrangement uses TRBV7-2 and TRBJ2-1; no clear D. The CDR3 sequence is 13 residues long. The germline V gene has CDR1 SGHTA and CDR2 FQGNSA. Trimming cost V 8 bases and J 4 bases, with 12 bases left between them. The CDR3 is CASSLTHYNEQFF. CDR3 in DNA: TGTGCCAGCTCCTTGACACATTACAATGAGCAGTTCTTC.

The chain recombines TRBV6-6 with TRBJ2-7, with TRBD2 matching over 8 bases. CDR3 length equals 14 residues. J lost 3 bases, V lost 6 bases, and 7 bases had no gene match. Germline CDR1 and CDR2: MNHNY and SVGAGI (reference sequence). DNA of the CDR3: TGTGCCAGCAGCCGGGGGGGTACGGTCTACGAGCAGTACTTC. Protein: CASSRGGTVYEQYF.

The rearrangement uses TRBV5-6 and TRBJ2-7; no clear D. The germline CDR1 and CDR2 sequences are SGHDT and YYEEEE. This CDR3 is 12 amino acids long. The V gene lost 4 bases and the J gene lost 4 bases, with 9 bases spanning the gap. The CDR3 DNA reads TGTGCCAGCAGCAATCAGATTTACGAGCAGTACTTC. It yields the protein CASSNQIYEQYF.

The CDR3 is CASSTTGTNYGYTF. CDR3 bases: TGTGCCAGCAGTACGACAGGGACCAACTATGGCTACACCTTC. J is TRBJ1-2 and V is TRBV7-8, with 7 bases that match TRBD1. Unmatched junction bases numbered 6, after V lost 6 bases and J lost 2 bases. Germline CDR1 and CDR2: SGHVS and FQNEAQ. The CDR3 totals 14 residues.

This sequence joins TRBV7-3 and TRBJ2-1, with TRBD2 matching 10 bases. The CDR3 is made up of 15 amino acids. Looked up from germline, CDR1 is SGHTA and CDR2 is FQGTGA. V gave up 3 bases and J gave up 6 bases; unmatched junction bases: 5. This CDR3 reads CASSLGASGSNEQFF. CDR3 bases: TGTGCCAGCAGCTTGGGCGCTAGCGGGAGCAATGAGCAGTTCTTC.

The rearrangement joins TRBV19 to TRBJ1-1; 9 bases fit TRBD1. The length of the CDR3 is 16 residues. Germline loops: CDR1 LNHDA, CDR2 SQIVND (reference sequence). V was clipped by 4 bases and J by 4 bases; unmatched bases: 10. CDR3 loop: CASSNRGLGEFTEAFF. DNA of the CDR3: TGTGCCAGTAGTAACAGGGGGCTGGGAGAGTTCACTGAAGCTTTCTTT. Full variable domain (rest looked up from reference TRBV19 and TRBJ1-1): DGGITQSPKYLFRKEGQNVTLSCEQNLNHDAMYWYRQDPGQGLRLIYYSQIVNDFQKGDIAEGYSVSREKKESFPLTVTSAQKNPTAFYLCASSNRGLGEFTEAFFGQGTRLTVV.

This clone appeared once. V and J are TRBV18 and TRBJ1-1, with a tentative D call TRBD1 (5 bases). Trimming pared 2 bases from V and 5 bases from J, leaving 15 bases between. The CDR3 runs 15 residues. The germline gives CDR1 KGHSH, CDR2 LQKENI. This chain's CDR3 is CASSPGAGRGTEAFF. Written as DNA, the CDR3 is TGTGCCAGCTCACCAGGGGCAGGCCGTGGGACTGAAGCTTTCTTT.

V and J are TRBV5-4 and TRBJ1-2, with unresolved D. CDR1 is SGHNT, CDR2 YYREEE, per germline (reference sequence). Trimming removed 1 base from V and 4 bases from J, with 11 bases in between. The CDR3 has 14 amino acids. As DNA, the CDR3 is TGTGCCAGCAGCTTGTATCGGGAGATCTATGGCTACACCTTC. The encoded protein is CASSLYREIYGYTF.

CDR3 protein: CASRDTGLRDGELFF. The CDR3 bases are TGTGCCAGCAGAGACACGGGCCTGAGGGACGGGGAGCTGTTTTTT. The chain employs TRBV28 and TRBJ2-2, with a possible D match to TRBD2 (5 bases). Trimming took off 6 bases at V and 7 bases at J, with 18 bases between the two ends. The CDR3 is 15 amino acids. CDR1 is MDHEN, CDR2 SYDVKM, per germline.

The chain recombines TRBV10-3 with TRBJ2-5; D gene ambiguous. CDR1 ENHRY and CDR2 SYGVKD come from the germline V gene. Trimming took 4 bases from V and 2 from J, leaving 8 bases between them. The CDR3 length is 13 residues. The CDR3 DNA reads as TGTGCCATCAGTGTCTCCCCGCAAGAGACCCAGTACTTC. Amino acids: CAISVSPQETQYF.

The rearrangement uses TRBV6-1 and TRBJ2-5; D might be TRBD1 or TRBD2, each matching 5 bases. The CDR3 covers 15 residues. The germline CDR1 and CDR2 sequences are MNHNS and SASEGT. Trimming stripped 1 base from V and 1 base from J, with 10 bases between. In DNA form, the CDR3 reads TGTGCCAGCAGTGAAGGGCCGGGGACCCAAGAGACCCAGTACTTC. Its protein product is CASSEGPGTQETQYF.

This clone occurred once. The V gene is TRBV6-6, the J gene TRBJ1-2; unclear D gene. The germline gives CDR1 MNHNY, CDR2 SVGAGI (reference sequence). This CDR3 has 13 residues. The V end lost 5 bases, the J end lost 0 bases, and 7 bases lay between the germline ends. The CDR3 sequence: CASSQDPNYGYTF. The CDR3 DNA follows: TGTGCCAGCAGTCAGGACCCTAACTATGGCTACACCTTC.